This TCR beta chain emerged from a study of blood T cell repertoires in COVID-19. For the study at large: The origin of the acute and convalescent COVID-19 samples was the United States, Italy and Spain.

Original analysis: By means of reference gene primer amplification, nucleated cell counts were estimated. The repertoire was sequenced with immunoSEQ multiplex PCR; TCRdb's copy has only in-frame clones and lacks some. The V and J calls and clone size were taken over from that table, and D and trimming were inferred from the DNA. The profile covers more than 200,000 clones, with under 90% appearing a single time and roughly 11% taken by the ten largest. V was pared by 2 bases and J by 5 bases, with 9 bases between. The CDR3 length is 13 residues. Germline V gene sequence: CDR1 ENHRY, CDR2 SYGVKD. This clone has only one observation. Other DNA sequences within the sample encode an identical CDR3. Patients from Seattle were sampled longitudinally, starting during active infection.

The TCR originated in a man aged 50 or older with COVID-19, enrolled during active disease. Material for sequencing was peripheral blood. The chain combines TRBV10-3 with TRBJ1-2, with D possibly being TRBD1 (5 bases). This CDR3 is CAISEAGNYGYTF. CDR3 DNA: TGTGCCATCAGTGAGGCAGGGAATTATGGCTACACCTTC.